The 32 T cell receptor beta chains in this list originate from one sample, sequenced in a study of T cell responses to AZD1222 COVID-19 vaccine (dated by TCRdb to the early 2020s). The library was obtained by the immunoSEQ multiplex PCR assay. Held by TCRdb, this immuneACCESS table contains in-frame sequences only and omits some clones. Under half of the omission traces to an unresolved V gene where checked; the cause of the rest is unknown. The sample contains about 140,000 clones, about 90% of them found a single time. The ten largest make up under 2.5% of the sample. The time point label, read with the paper, signifies: baseline before first vaccination. This specimen consisted of peripheral blood, obtained on day 0 of AZD1222 vaccination. The receptor source for this set is an adult in good health.

The rearrangement joins TRBV11-1 to TRBJ2-7; no clear D gene. The length of the CDR3 is 15 residues. In germline, CDR1 is SGHAT, CDR2 FQDESV (reference sequence). V was trimmed by 2 bases and J by 10 bases, leaving 21 bases between them. CDR3 loop: CASSLRSGSGAVQYF. CDR3 sequence (DNA): TGTGCCAGCAGCTTAAGGTCCGGATCTGGAGCAGTACAGTACTTC.

This rearrangement joins TRBV19 to TRBJ1-3; D ambiguous. The CDR3 length is 15 residues. CDR1 is LNHDA and CDR2 is SQIVND in the germline V gene (reference sequence). V shed 4 bases and J shed 0 bases, with 10 bases lying between them. The CDR3 DNA follows: TGTGCCAGTAGTACCTCAGCCCGCTCTGGAAACACCATATATTTT. Its translation: CASSTSARSGNTIYF.

The chain is built from TRBV19 and TRBJ2-3; 11 bases are a match to TRBD2. Germline V gives CDR1 LNHDA, CDR2 SQIVND (reference sequence). The CDR3 consists of 17 residues. With V trimmed by 5 bases and J by 2 bases, 9 bases remained unmatched. As DNA, the CDR3 is TGTGCCAGTAGTGTCCTTACTAGCGGGGGATACACAGATACGCAGTATTTT. It yields the protein CASSVLTSGGYTDTQYF.

The chain joins TRBV7-2 to TRBJ2-7; TRBD2 matches at 11 bases. The V segment lost 3 bases and the J segment 2 bases; nucleotides outside the gene matches: 3. The germline V gene has CDR1 SGHTA and CDR2 FQGNSA. The length of the CDR3 is 15 residues. The CDR3 region is CASSFTSGGTYEQYF. The DNA for the CDR3 is TGTGCCAGCAGCTTTACTAGCGGGGGAACCTACGAGCAGTACTTC.

The chain carries TRBV5-1 and TRBJ1-4; D remains ambiguous. V lost 2 bases, J lost 3 bases, and 8 bases lay in between. The CDR3 runs 14 residues. Germline V lookup: CDR1 SGHRS, CDR2 YFSETQ. This chain's CDR3 is CASSLYQPNEKLFF. The CDR3 nucleotides are TGCGCCAGCAGCTTATACCAGCCTAATGAAAAACTGTTTTTT.

This clone was counted once. The V and J genes are TRBV19 and TRBJ1-1; tentative D call: TRBD1 (6 bases). Between the trimmed V and J ends, which lost 3 bases and 1 base, there was a span of 9 bases. The CDR3 runs 14 residues. Germline CDR1 LNHDA, CDR2 SQIVND (reference sequence). In DNA, the CDR3 is TGTGCCAGTAGTATCAAACAGGGGAACACTGAAGCTTTCTTT. Its translation is CASSIKQGNTEAFF.

J is TRBJ2-7 and V is TRBV5-1; D gene ambiguous. The V gene's germline CDR1 is SGHRS and CDR2 YFSETQ. The CDR3 consists of 15 residues. V was cut by 0 bases and J by 3 bases, with 13 bases left in between. The CDR3 loop is CASSLAGGQFYEQYF. In nucleotides, the CDR3 is TGCGCCAGCAGCTTGGCCGGTGGGCAGTTCTACGAGCAGTACTTC.

V usage is TRBV24-1 and J usage is TRBJ1-1, with a tentative D call TRBD1 (6 bases). Germline loops: CDR1 KGHDR, CDR2 SFDVKD. This CDR3 is 13 amino acids long. The V end lost 3 bases, the J end lost 8 bases, and 12 bases lay between the germline ends. This CDR3 reads CATSDQRQVEAFF. For the CDR3, the DNA is TGTGCCACCAGTGATCAACGACAGGTAGAAGCTTTCTTT.

The genes are TRBV4-2 and TRBJ1-1; D remains ambiguous. Germline V CDR1 and CDR2: LGHNA, YNFKEQ. This CDR3 has 14 amino acids. Trimming removed 1 base from V and 4 bases from J, with 10 bases in between. The CDR3 bases are TGTGCCAGCAGCCAAGCGGGTGGGAGCACTGAAGCTTTCTTT. Translation: CASSQAGGSTEAFF.

In regard to this clone: Other nucleotide sequences from this sample produce the same CDR3. CDR3 loop: CASSLSGTGLYGYTF. CDR3 in DNA: TGTGCCAGCAGTTTATCTGGGACAGGGTTATATGGCTACACCTTC. V gene TRBV27 combines with J gene TRBJ1-2; 9 positions agree with TRBD1. V lost 0 bases, J lost 5 bases, and 4 bases stayed unmatched. The germline V gene has CDR1 MNHEY and CDR2 SMNVEV (reference sequence). CDR3 length: 15 residues.

The chain couples TRBV11-1 to TRBJ1-6; the D is unclear. CDR1 SGHAT and CDR2 FQDESV come from the germline V gene (reference sequence). Trimming shortened V by 2 bases and J by 5 bases, and 4 bases separated the two germline ends. This CDR3 is built from 13 residues. Here the CDR3 reads CASSLLNNSPLHF. CDR3 nucleotides: TGTGCCAGCAGCTTACTCAATAATTCACCCCTCCACTTT.

This chain connects TRBV5-1 to TRBJ2-5, with D hard to call. Germline loops: CDR1 SGHRS, CDR2 YFSETQ. V shed 0 bases and J shed 5 bases, with 14 bases lying between them. The CDR3 sequence is 15 residues long. The CDR3 DNA is TGCGCCAGCAGCTTGGTTACAGCCGAAGGTGAGACCCAGTACTTC. It specifies CASSLVTAEGETQYF.

The chain carries TRBV9 and TRBJ2-1; D may correspond to TRBD1 or TRBD2 (6 bases each). This CDR3 region has 21 residues. Per the germline V gene, CDR1 is SGDLS and CDR2 is YYNGEE. V lost 4 bases and J lost 0, with 29 bases in between. As DNA, the CDR3 is TGTGCCAGCAGCATCCCTCGCGGGGTTACTAACGGGGGCCGCTCCTACAATGAGCAGTTCTTC. Its protein is CASSIPRGVTNGGRSYNEQFF.

The chain is built from TRBV20-1 and TRBJ1-2; the D is unclear. The germline V gene encodes CDR1 DFQATT and CDR2 SNEGSKA (reference sequence). V lost 3 bases and J 0 bases, leaving 8 bases between the germline ends. This CDR3 has 13 residues. The CDR3 loop is CSASTPSNYGYTF. DNA for the CDR3: TGCAGTGCTAGTACTCCGTCTAACTATGGCTACACCTTC.

This chain uses TRBV9 with TRBJ1-5; possible D gene TRBD1, 5 bases. The CDR3 consists of 15 residues. CDR1 is SGDLS and CDR2 is YYNGEE in the germline V gene. The V end lost 3 bases, the J end lost 4 bases, and 14 bases lay between the germline ends. CDR3 sequence: CASSEGTGNNQPQHF. The CDR3 DNA sequence: TGTGCCAGCAGCGAGGGGACGGGAAATAATCAGCCCCAGCATTTT.

This clone was seen more than once but under ten times. V and J are TRBV3-1 (or the pseudogene TRBV3-2) and TRBJ1-5, with D unclear. CDR1 is LGHDT and CDR2 is YNNKEL in the germline V gene (reference sequence). V was clipped by 0 bases and J by 7 bases, with 16 bases between them. This CDR3 comprises 16 residues. CDR3 nucleotides: TGTGCCAGCAGCCAAGAATTAACTGGCACGGGGCAGCCCCAGCATTTT. Residues: CASSQELTGTGQPQHF.

This clone was picked up one time. The chain links TRBV14 to TRBJ2-3, with 9 bases identical to TRBD1. V lost 0 bases and J lost 0; bases outside the gene matches: 16. The CDR3 extends over 21 amino acids. Germline lookup yields CDR1 SGHDN and CDR2 FVKESK. CDR3 sequence reads: CASSQDWSVQDRGPSTDTQYF. For the CDR3, the DNA is TGTGCCAGCAGCCAAGATTGGTCGGTCCAGGACAGGGGCCCAAGCACAGATACGCAGTATTTT.

The chain couples TRBV3-1 (or the pseudogene TRBV3-2) to TRBJ2-1, with TRBD2 matching 9 bases. The J segment lost 10 bases and the V segment lost 3 bases, leaving 19 bases of the junction unmatched. The CDR3 is made up of 18 amino acids. CDR1 and CDR2 (germline): LGHDT, YNNKEL (reference sequence). The CDR3 region is CASSHRNGDLAGRREQFF. The CDR3 bases are TGTGCCAGCAGCCATCGCAATGGCGACCTAGCGGGACGGAGAGAGCAGTTCTTC.

This chain uses TRBV4-2 with TRBJ1-6, with D maybe TRBD1 (6 bases). The CDR3 runs to 16 residues. Deletions cut 6 bases from V and 7 bases from J, with 19 bases between. Germline V gene data show CDR1 as LGHNA and CDR2 as YNFKEQ. The CDR3 protein is CASSYDRKKGNSPLHF. The CDR3 DNA follows: TGTGCCAGCAGTTACGACAGGAAAAAAGGAAATTCACCCCTCCACTTT.

The V gene is TRBV10-3, the J gene TRBJ1-1, with 7 bases lining up with TRBD1. J gave up 0 bases and V 8 bases, and 3 bases lay outside the gene matches. CDR1 and CDR2 from the germline V gene are ENHRY and SYGVKD. The CDR3 is made up of 13 amino acids. CDR3 sequence: CAIEGAVNTEAFF. In DNA form, the CDR3 reads TGTGCCATCGAGGGGGCGGTGAACACTGAAGCTTTCTTT.

This chain connects TRBV3-1 (or the pseudogene TRBV3-2) to TRBJ2-1; D is perhaps TRBD1 (7 bases). The germline gives CDR1 LGHDT, CDR2 YNNKEL (reference sequence). The CDR3 contains 18 residues. V was pared by 5 bases and J by 2 bases, with 22 bases between. The CDR3 region is CASSGRGAGQLTYNEQFF. The CDR3 coding sequence is TGTGCCAGCAGCGGCAGGGGGGCCGGACAGTTAACCTACAATGAGCAGTTCTTC.

The rearrangement links TRBV27 to TRBJ2-5, with D possibly called TRBD1 or TRBD2 (6 bases each). Deletions cut 4 bases from V and 5 bases from J, with 20 bases between. The germline gives CDR1 MNHEY, CDR2 SMNVEV (reference sequence). CDR3 length: 16 amino acids. The CDR3 sequence is CASSSRMGGGRETQYF. The CDR3 nucleotides read TGTGCCAGCAGTTCCCGGATGGGGGGCGGTCGGGAGACCCAGTACTTC.

As concerns this clone: Additional DNA sequences in this sample encode the identical CDR3. The chain carries TRBV18 and TRBJ1-1, with D unclear. V shed 2 bases and J shed 0 bases, with 7 bases lying between them. The germline gives CDR1 KGHSH, CDR2 LQKENI. The CDR3 spans 14 residues. This chain's CDR3 is CASSPGRLNTEAFF. CDR3 DNA: TGTGCCAGCTCACCAGGACGGTTGAACACTGAAGCTTTCTTT.

A remark on this clone: The junction departs from germline at one end; a sequencing error may be responsible. J is TRBJ2-4 and V is TRBV20-1; D assignment may be TRBD1 or TRBD2 (5 bases each). Per germline, CDR1 DFQATT and CDR2 SNEGSKA (reference sequence). The CDR3 totals 10 residues. The CDR3 DNA sequence: TGCAGTGCAGGTCCGGGACCGACGCACTTC. As protein: CSAGPGPTHF.

The chain couples TRBV7-9 to TRBJ2-2; D tentatively reads TRBD1 or TRBD2 (5 bases each). V lost 3 bases, J lost 8 bases, and 13 bases lay in between. The CDR3 has 14 residues. From germline, CDR1 is SEHNR and CDR2 FQNEAQ (reference sequence). The CDR3: CASSFGGLEGELFF. CDR3 bases: TGTGCCAGCAGCTTTGGGGGATTAGAAGGGGAGCTGTTTTTT.

The rearrangement joins TRBV28 to TRBJ2-7; D is unresolved. Between the trimmed V and J ends, which lost 6 bases and 3 bases, there was a span of 12 bases. The germline CDR1 and CDR2 sequences are MDHEN and SYDVKM. The CDR3 covers 13 residues. The CDR3 DNA reads as TGTGCCAGCAGCTTACAGAGCGTCTACGAGCAGTACTTC. As protein: CASSLQSVYEQYF.

The chain couples TRBV3-1 (or the pseudogene TRBV3-2) to TRBJ2-2; TRBD2 matches 9 bases. The J segment lost 2 bases and the V segment lost 0 bases, leaving 13 bases of the junction unmatched. Germline assignment: CDR1 LGHDT and CDR2 YNNKEL (reference sequence). There are 20 residues in the CDR3. CDR3 sequence: CASSQESAGSGGRNTGELFF. For the CDR3, the DNA is TGTGCCAGCAGCCAAGAGTCGGCGGGTAGCGGGGGCCGAAACACCGGGGAGCTGTTTTTT.

This clone showed up just a few times. This chain links TRBV5-1 with TRBJ2-1; D not resolved. V was cut by 2 bases and J by 5 bases, with 2 bases left in between. There are 11 residues in the CDR3. In germline, CDR1 is SGHRS, CDR2 YFSETQ. The CDR3 sequence is CASSFDNEQFF. For the CDR3, the DNA is TGCGCCAGCAGCTTTGACAATGAGCAGTTCTTC.

V usage is TRBV11-2 and J usage is TRBJ2-5; 8 nucleotides align to TRBD2. The V gene's germline CDR1 is SGHAT and CDR2 FQNNGV. Trimming cost V 6 bases and J 4 bases; bases outside gene matches: 19. The CDR3 has 18 amino acids. DNA of the CDR3: TGTGCCAGCAGGCCCGGTCGTGGAGCGGGAGTGTTCCGAGAGACCCAGTACTTC. Residues: CASRPGRGAGVFRETQYF.

In this sample, this clone turned up once. The chain carries TRBV28 and TRBJ2-2, with D perhaps TRBD1 (6 bases). This CDR3 is 16 amino acids long. V was clipped by 3 bases and J by 0 bases, with 11 bases between them. Germline values: CDR1 MDHEN, CDR2 SYDVKM. The CDR3 bases are TGTGCCAGCAGTTTTACCGGGACATCGAACACCGGGGAGCTGTTTTTT. It yields the protein CASSFTGTSNTGELFF.

This clone was seen once. CDR3 sequence: CASSQSLQAEQFF. DNA of the CDR3: TGTGCCAGCAGCCAGTCGTTACAGGCTGAGCAGTTCTTC. V gene TRBV6-5 combines with J gene TRBJ2-1; D may be TRBD1 (5 bases). CDR1 MNHEY and CDR2 SVGAGI come from the germline V gene. Trimming took off 6 bases at V and 9 bases at J, with 15 bases between the two ends. CDR3 size: 13 residues.

This clone is a singleton in its sample. CDR3 amino acids: CASSYSLNQPQHF. CDR3 nucleotide sequence: TGTGCCAGCAGTTACTCGCTAAATCAGCCCCAGCATTTT. The genes are TRBV6-5 and TRBJ1-5; D gene unclear. From germline, CDR1 is MNHEY and CDR2 SVGAGI. The CDR3 runs 13 residues. Trimming left V 0 bases short and J 4 bases short, with 4 bases between.